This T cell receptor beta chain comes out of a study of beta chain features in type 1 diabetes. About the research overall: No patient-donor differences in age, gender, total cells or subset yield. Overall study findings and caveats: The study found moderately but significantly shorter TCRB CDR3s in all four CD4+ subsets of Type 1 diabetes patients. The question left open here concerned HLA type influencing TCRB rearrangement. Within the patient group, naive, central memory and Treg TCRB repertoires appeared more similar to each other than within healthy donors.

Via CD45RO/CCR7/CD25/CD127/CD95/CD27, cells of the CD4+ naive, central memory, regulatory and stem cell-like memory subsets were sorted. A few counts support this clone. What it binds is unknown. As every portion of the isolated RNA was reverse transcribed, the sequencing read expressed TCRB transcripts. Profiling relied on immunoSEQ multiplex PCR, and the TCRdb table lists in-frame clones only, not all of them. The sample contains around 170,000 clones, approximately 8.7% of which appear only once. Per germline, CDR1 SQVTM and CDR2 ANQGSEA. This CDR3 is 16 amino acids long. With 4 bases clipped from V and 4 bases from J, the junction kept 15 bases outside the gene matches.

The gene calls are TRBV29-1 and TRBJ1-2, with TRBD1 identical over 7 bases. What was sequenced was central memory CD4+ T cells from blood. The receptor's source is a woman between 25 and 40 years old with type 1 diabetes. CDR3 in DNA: TGCAGCGTTGGACAGGGCGGCCCCCCTAGGTTCTATGGCTACACCTTC. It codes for CSVGQGGPPRFYGYTF.